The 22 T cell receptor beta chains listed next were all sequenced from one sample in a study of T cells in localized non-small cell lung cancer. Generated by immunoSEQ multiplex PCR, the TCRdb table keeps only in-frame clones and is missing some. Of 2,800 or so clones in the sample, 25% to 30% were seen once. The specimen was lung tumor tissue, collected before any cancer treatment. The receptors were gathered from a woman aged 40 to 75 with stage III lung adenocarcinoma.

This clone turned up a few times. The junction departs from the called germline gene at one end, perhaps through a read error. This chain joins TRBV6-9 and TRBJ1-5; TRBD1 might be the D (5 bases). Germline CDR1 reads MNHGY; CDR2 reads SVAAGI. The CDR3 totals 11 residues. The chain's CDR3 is CASRSGGTLDF. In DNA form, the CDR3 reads TGTGCCAGCCGATCCGGGGGGACCTTGGATTTT.

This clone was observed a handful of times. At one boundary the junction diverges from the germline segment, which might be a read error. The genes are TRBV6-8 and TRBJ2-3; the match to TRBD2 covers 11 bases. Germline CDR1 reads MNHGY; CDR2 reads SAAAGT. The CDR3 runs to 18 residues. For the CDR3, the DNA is TGTGCCATCAGTGGCCGCCCCGGGACTAGCGGAGGCACAGATACGCAGTATTTT. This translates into CAISGRPGTSGGTDTQYF.

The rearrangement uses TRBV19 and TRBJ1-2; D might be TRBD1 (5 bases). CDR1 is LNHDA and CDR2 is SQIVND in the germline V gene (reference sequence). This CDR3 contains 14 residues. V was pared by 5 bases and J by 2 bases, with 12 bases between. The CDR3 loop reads CASSWEGRNYGYTF. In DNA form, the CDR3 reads TGTGCCAGTAGTTGGGAGGGGAGAAACTATGGCTACACCTTC.

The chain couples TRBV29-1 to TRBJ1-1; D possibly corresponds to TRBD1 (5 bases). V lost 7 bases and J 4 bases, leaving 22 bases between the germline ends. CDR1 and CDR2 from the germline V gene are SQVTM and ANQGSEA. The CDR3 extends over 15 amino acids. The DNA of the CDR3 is TGCAGCGCCGAAGGGTCTGACCCCGGGGGCACTGAAGCTTTCTTT. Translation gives CSAEGSDPGGTEAFF.

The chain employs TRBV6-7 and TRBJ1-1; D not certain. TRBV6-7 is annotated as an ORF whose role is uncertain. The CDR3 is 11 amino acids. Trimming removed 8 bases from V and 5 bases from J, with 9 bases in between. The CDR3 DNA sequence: TGTGCCAGCCTACAAGGTACTGAAGCTTTCTTT. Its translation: CASLQGTEAFF.

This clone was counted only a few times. The CDR3 sequence: CASSPRPNEQYF. Here the CDR3 DNA reads TGTGCCAGTAGTCCCCGACCTAACGAGCAGTACTTC. The rearrangement joins TRBV19 to TRBJ2-7, with D uncertain. The CDR3 consists of 12 residues. Deletions cut 5 bases from V and 5 bases from J, with 10 bases between. CDR1 is LNHDA, CDR2 SQIVND, per germline (reference sequence).

CDR3 amino acids: CASGLVQGQGGELFF. The CDR3 DNA reads TGTGCTAGTGGTTTGGTACAAGGGCAGGGCGGGGAGCTGTTTTTT. J is TRBJ2-2 and V is TRBV12-5, with D tentatively TRBD1 (5 bases). The CDR3 totals 15 residues. V was clipped by 0 bases and J by 7 bases, with 12 bases between them. CDR1 is LGHNT, CDR2 FRNRAP, per germline. Combining the CDR3 with reference TRBV12-5 and TRBJ2-2 gives the whole variable domain DARVTQTPRHKVTEMGQEVTMRCQPILGHNTVFWYRQTMMQGLELLAYFRNRAPLDDSGMPKDRFSAEMPDATLATLKIQPSEPRDSAVYFCASGLVQGQGGELFFGEGSRLTVL.

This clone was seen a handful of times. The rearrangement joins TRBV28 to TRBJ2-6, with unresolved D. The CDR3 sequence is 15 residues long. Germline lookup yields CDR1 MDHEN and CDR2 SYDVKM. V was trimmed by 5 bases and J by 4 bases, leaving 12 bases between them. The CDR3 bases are TGTGCCAGCAGTGGGCCGGTGGGAGGGGCCAACGTCCTGACTTTC. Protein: CASSGPVGGANVLTF.

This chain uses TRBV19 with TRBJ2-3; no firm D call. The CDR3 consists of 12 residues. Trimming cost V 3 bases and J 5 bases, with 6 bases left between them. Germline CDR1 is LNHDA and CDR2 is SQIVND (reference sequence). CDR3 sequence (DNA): TGTGCCAGTAGTATTAGAGGAGATACGCAGTATTTT. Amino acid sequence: CASSIRGDTQYF.

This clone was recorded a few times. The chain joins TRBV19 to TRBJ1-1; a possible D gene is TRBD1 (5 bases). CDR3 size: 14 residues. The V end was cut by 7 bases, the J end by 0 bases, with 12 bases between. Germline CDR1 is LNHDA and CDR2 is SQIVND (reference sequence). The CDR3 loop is CASTVGRLNTEAFF. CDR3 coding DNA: TGTGCCAGTACGGTGGGGCGCCTGAACACTGAAGCTTTCTTT.

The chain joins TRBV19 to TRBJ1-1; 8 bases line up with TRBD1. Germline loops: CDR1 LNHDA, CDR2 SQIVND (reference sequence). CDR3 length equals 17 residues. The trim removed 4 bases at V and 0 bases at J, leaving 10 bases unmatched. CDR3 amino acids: CASSKDRGVPMNTEAFF. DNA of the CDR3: TGTGCCAGTAGTAAAGACAGGGGTGTTCCAATGAACACTGAAGCTTTCTTT. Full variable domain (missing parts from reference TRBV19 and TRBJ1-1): DGGITQSPKYLFRKEGQNVTLSCEQNLNHDAMYWYRQDPGQGLRLIYYSQIVNDFQKGDIAEGYSVSREKKESFPLTVTSAQKNPTAFYLCASSKDRGVPMNTEAFFGQGTRLTVV.

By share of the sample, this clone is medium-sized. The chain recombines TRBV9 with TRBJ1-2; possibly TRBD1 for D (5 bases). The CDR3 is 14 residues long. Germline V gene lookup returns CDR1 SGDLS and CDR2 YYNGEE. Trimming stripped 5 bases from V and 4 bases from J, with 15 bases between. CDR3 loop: CASSGEGSSYGYTF. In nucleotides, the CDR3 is TGTGCCAGCAGTGGGGAGGGGTCGAGCTATGGCTACACCTTC.

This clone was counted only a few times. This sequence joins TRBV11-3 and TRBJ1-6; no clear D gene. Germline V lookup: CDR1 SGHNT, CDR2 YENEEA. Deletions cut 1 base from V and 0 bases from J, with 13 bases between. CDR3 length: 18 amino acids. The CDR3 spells CASSLGAHGSSYNSPLHF. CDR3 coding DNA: TGTGCCAGCAGCTTAGGGGCCCACGGGAGCTCCTATAATTCACCCCTCCACTTT. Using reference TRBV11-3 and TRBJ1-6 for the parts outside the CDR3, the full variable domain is EAGVVQSPRYKIIEKKQPVAFWCNPISGHNTLYWYLQNLGQGPELLIRYENEEAVDDSQLPKDRFSAERLKGVDSTLKIQPAELGDSAVYLCASSLGAHGSSYNSPLHFGNGTRLTVT.

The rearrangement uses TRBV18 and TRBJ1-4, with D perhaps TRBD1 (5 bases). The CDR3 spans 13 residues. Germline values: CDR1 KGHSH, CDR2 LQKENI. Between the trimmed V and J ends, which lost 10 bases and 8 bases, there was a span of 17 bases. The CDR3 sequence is CATTGPPGEKLFF. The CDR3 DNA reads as TGTGCCACCACAGGCCCTCCGGGCGAAAAACTGTTTTTT.

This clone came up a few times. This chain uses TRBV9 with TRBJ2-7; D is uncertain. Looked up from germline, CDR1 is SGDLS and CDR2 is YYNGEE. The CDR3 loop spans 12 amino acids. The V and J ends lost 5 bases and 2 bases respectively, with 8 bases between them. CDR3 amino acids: CASRGDTYEQYF. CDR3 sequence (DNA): TGTGCCAGCAGGGGTGATACCTACGAGCAGTACTTC. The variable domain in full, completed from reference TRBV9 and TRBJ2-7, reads DSGVTQTPKHLITATGQRVTLRCSPRSGDLSVYWYQQSLDQGLQFLIQYYNGEERAKGNILERFSAQQFPDLHSELNLSSLELGDSALYFCASRGDTYEQYFGPGTRLTVT.

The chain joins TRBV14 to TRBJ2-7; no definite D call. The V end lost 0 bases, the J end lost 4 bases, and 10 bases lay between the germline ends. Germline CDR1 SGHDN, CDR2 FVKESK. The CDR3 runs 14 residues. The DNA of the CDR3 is TGTGCCAGCAGCCAAGATGTAGGCGGATACGAGCAGTACTTC. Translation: CASSQDVGGYEQYF. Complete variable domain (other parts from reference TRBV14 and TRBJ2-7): EAGVTQFPSHSVIEKGQTVTLRCDPISGHDNLYWYRRVMGKEIKFLLHFVKESKQDESGMPNNRFLAERTGGTYSTLKVQPAELEDSGVYFCASSQDVGGYEQYFGPGTRLTVT.

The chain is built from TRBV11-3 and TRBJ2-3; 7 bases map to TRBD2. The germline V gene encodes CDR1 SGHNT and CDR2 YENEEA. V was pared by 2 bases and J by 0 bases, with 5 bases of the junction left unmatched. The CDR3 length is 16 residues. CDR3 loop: CASSLFGGSSTDTQYF. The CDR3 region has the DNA TGTGCCAGCAGCTTATTCGGCGGGAGTAGCACAGATACGCAGTATTTT.

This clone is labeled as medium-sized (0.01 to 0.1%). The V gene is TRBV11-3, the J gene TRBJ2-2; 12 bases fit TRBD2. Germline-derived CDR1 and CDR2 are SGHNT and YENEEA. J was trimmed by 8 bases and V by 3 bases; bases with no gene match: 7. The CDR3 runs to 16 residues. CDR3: CASSFPRLAGVGELFF. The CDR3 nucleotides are TGTGCCAGCAGCTTCCCGCGACTAGCGGGGGTAGGGGAGCTGTTTTTT.

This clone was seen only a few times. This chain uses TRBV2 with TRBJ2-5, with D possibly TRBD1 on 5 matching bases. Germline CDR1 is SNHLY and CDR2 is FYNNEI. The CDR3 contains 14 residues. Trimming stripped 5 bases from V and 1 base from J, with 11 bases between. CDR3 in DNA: TGTGCCAGCAGTCCCCAGGGAACCCAAGAGACCCAGTACTTC. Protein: CASSPQGTQETQYF.

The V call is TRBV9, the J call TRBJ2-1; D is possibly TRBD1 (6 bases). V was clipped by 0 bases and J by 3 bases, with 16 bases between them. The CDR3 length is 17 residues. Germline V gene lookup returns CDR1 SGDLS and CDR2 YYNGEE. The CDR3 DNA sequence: TGTGCCAGCAGCGTAGGAGTGGGGGCCCCCAGCTACAATGAGCAGTTCTTC. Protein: CASSVGVGAPSYNEQFF. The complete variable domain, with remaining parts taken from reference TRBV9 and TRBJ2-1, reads DSGVTQTPKHLITATGQRVTLRCSPRSGDLSVYWYQQSLDQGLQFLIQYYNGEERAKGNILERFSAQQFPDLHSELNLSSLELGDSALYFCASSVGVGAPSYNEQFFGPGTRLTVL.

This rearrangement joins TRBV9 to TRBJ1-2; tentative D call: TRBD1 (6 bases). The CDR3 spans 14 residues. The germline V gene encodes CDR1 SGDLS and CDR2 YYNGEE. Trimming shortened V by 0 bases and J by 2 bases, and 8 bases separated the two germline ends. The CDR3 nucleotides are TGTGCCAGCAGCGTAGTGGGGGCAAACTATGGCTACACCTTC. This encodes CASSVVGANYGYTF.

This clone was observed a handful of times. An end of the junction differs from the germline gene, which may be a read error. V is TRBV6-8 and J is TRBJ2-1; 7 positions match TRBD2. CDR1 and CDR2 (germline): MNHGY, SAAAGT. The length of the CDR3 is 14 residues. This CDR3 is CAISVAGARGEQFF. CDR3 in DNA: TGTGCCATCAGTGTTGCGGGAGCTCGTGGTGAGCAGTTCTTC.